The rows below give T cell receptor beta chains drawn from one sample of a study of OX40 agonist ivuxolimab in advanced cancers. Method: immunoSEQ multiplex PCR; TCRdb's copy keeps in-frame clones and lacks some. The sample holds 60,000 or so clones, roughly 90% seen once. Here the sequenced sample was CD4+ or CD8+ T cells sorted from blood, taken in a trial of the OX40 agonist ivuxolimab. The origin of the receptors is an adult with an advanced solid tumor such as melanoma, head and neck, liver or kidney cancer. The conserved cysteine and the conserved F or W are not part of the CDR3 here. D genes are given only for firm matches.

V: TRBV6-1; D: NA; CDR3: ASSVSAANYGYT
V: TRBV6-5; D: NA; CDR3: ASSYSERINIQY
V: TRBV7-9; D: NA; CDR3: ASSLALGATYEQY
V: TRBV4-2; D: TRBD2; CDR3: ASSQDAGTSGRYEQF
V: TRBV9; D: NA; CDR3: ASGGRWGNSPLH
V: TRBV11-2; D: TRBD1; CDR3: ASSLMAPGQGREQY
V: TRBV18; D: TRBD2; CDR3: ASSPPGLLYNEQF
V: TRBV9; D: NA; CDR3: ASTPELRTDTQY
V: TRBV10-3; D: NA; CDR3: AIRRQANTEAF
V: TRBV6-5; D: TRBD2; CDR3: ASSSGGEGYEQY
V: TRBV7-9; D: NA; CDR3: ASSFWRSNTGELF
V: TRBV28; D: TRBD1; CDR3: ASRSSGGYEQY
V: TRBV27; D: NA; CDR3: ASKRSGVVNEKLF